The 18 T cell receptor beta chains below were found in one sample sequenced in a study of Tregs in tolerant kidney transplant recipients. The method was immunoSEQ multiplex PCR; TCRdb's version includes in-frame clones alone and lacks a portion of them. The table has approximately 98,000 clones, 90% seen once. The material was CD4+ T cells from blood, obtained before the transplant. All receptors come from a human donor who received a combined kidney and bone marrow transplant.

The chain links TRBV7-2 to TRBJ2-3, with TRBD2 identical over 7 bases. The CDR3 covers 14 residues. With 0 bases clipped from V and 6 bases from J, the junction kept 3 bases outside the gene matches. Germline V gene data show CDR1 as SGHTA and CDR2 as FQGNSA. The CDR3 bases are TGTGCCAGCAGCTTAGCGGGGGGGGGTGATACGCAGTATTTT. This gives the protein CASSLAGGGDTQYF.

This clone occurred once. This chain uses TRBV11-2 with TRBJ1-1, with D perhaps TRBD1 (6 bases). V dropped 7 bases and J dropped 6 bases, with 18 bases sitting between them. The CDR3 runs to 14 residues. Germline CDR1 SGHAT, CDR2 FQNNGV. The CDR3 DNA follows: TGTGCCAGCACCGCAGGGGCCGCTGGGGCTGAAGCTTTCTTT. It specifies CASTAGAAGAEAFF.

V and J are TRBV18 and TRBJ2-7; TRBD1 might be the D (6 bases). Germline lookup yields CDR1 KGHSH and CDR2 LQKENI. The CDR3 loop spans 15 amino acids. V was cut by 5 bases and J by 3 bases, with 17 bases left in between. In DNA form, the CDR3 reads TGTGCCAGCTCAGGCAGAGGGACAAGCGGCTACGAGCAGTACTTC. Amino acid sequence: CASSGRGTSGYEQYF.

This clone has a single count. The genes are TRBV2 and TRBJ2-1; 14 bases agree with TRBD2. J lost 12 bases, V lost 0 bases, and 16 bases had no gene match. The CDR3 sequence is 19 residues long. Germline V gene data show CDR1 as SNHLY and CDR2 as FYNNEI. The CDR3 here is CASSEARSPGTSGSSGQFF. CDR3 DNA sequence: TGTGCCAGCAGTGAAGCGAGGAGTCCCGGGACTAGCGGGAGTAGTGGGCAGTTCTTC.

This chain connects TRBV6-5 to TRBJ1-5, with no clear D. Between the trimmed V and J ends, which lost 10 bases and 2 bases, there was a span of 18 bases. The CDR3 runs 15 residues. Germline loops: CDR1 MNHEY, CDR2 SVGAGI. CDR3 loop: CATRENFGGNQPQHF. The CDR3 DNA follows: TGTGCCACAAGGGAGAATTTCGGGGGCAATCAGCCCCAGCATTTT.

The CDR3 coding sequence is TGCGCCAGCAGCTCCGGGACTAGCGTTGAGACCCAGTACTTC. Its translation is CASSSGTSVETQYF. V gene TRBV5-1 combines with J gene TRBJ2-5; 10 bases match TRBD2. This CDR3 comprises 14 residues. Germline V CDR1 and CDR2: SGHRS, YFSETQ. The V gene end was trimmed by 3 bases and the J gene end by 5 bases; junction bases not matched to a gene: 4.

The V and J genes are TRBV6-6 and TRBJ2-1; D may be TRBD2 (7 bases). Germline loops: CDR1 MNHNY, CDR2 SVGAGI (reference sequence). Trimming took 5 bases from V and 8 from J, leaving 16 bases between them. The CDR3 sequence is 14 residues long. The CDR3 nucleotides read TGTGCCAGCAGTCCGAATACAGGGAGGGATGAGCAGTTCTTC. Protein product: CASSPNTGRDEQFF.

This chain links TRBV6-5 with TRBJ2-3; TRBD2 is a possible D gene (5 bases). This CDR3 is built from 14 residues. V lost 6 bases, J lost 2 bases, and 12 bases lay in between. Germline lookup yields CDR1 MNHEY and CDR2 SVGAGI. The DNA of the CDR3 is TGTGCCAGCAGACCCGGACTGTCCACAGATACGCAGTATTTT. Translating it yields CASRPGLSTDTQYF.

The table lists this clone with a few counts. The chain combines TRBV5-1 with TRBJ2-5; D unresolved. Trimming removed 4 bases from V and 7 bases from J, with 11 bases in between. Germline V gene lookup returns CDR1 SGHRS and CDR2 YFSETQ. The CDR3 totals 12 residues. Here the CDR3 reads CASSVSPGTQYF. CDR3 DNA: TGCGCCAGCAGCGTATCCCCGGGGACCCAGTACTTC.

The genes are TRBV7-2 and TRBJ2-6; tentative D call: TRBD1 (5 bases). This CDR3 is 17 amino acids long. Trimming cost V 3 bases and J 2 bases, with 14 bases left between them. Germline loops: CDR1 SGHTA, CDR2 FQGNSA. Written as DNA, the CDR3 is TGTGCCAGCAGCTTGTCGGCAGGGTCTGCTGGGGCCAACGTCCTGACTTTC. It yields the protein CASSLSAGSAGANVLTF.

In its sample, this clone was seen once. The chain couples TRBV5-4 to TRBJ2-3; D is unclear. Between the trimmed V and J ends, which lost 4 bases and 2 bases, there was a span of 8 bases. This CDR3 is 13 amino acids long. Germline CDR1 SGHNT, CDR2 YYREEE (reference sequence). The CDR3 DNA reads TGTGCCAGCAGCCCCCCTGTCACAGATACGCAGTATTTT. It is translated as CASSPPVTDTQYF.

This clone was seen a single time. The chain joins TRBV11-2 to TRBJ2-3, with 11 bases identical to TRBD1. V lost 2 bases and J lost 5; bases outside the gene matches: 3. Looked up from germline, CDR1 is SGHAT and CDR2 is FQNNGV. This CDR3 comprises 15 residues. DNA of the CDR3: TGTGCCAGCAGCTTAAGGACAGGGGGCGTAGATACGCAGTATTTT. Amino acids: CASSLRTGGVDTQYF. Full variable domain (missing parts from reference TRBV11-2 and TRBJ2-3): EAGVAQSPRYKIIEKRQSVAFWCNPISGHATLYWYQQILGQGPKLLIQFQNNGVVDDSQLPKDRFSAERLKGVDSTLKIQPAKLEDSAVYLCASSLRTGGVDTQYFGPGTRLTVL.

This chain uses TRBV2 with TRBJ1-5; no definite D call. The CDR3 runs 15 residues. Germline CDR1 and CDR2: SNHLY and FYNNEI. V lost 7 bases to trimming and J lost 7 bases, with 20 bases between them. The CDR3 bases are TGTGCCAGCACCCCAGAAGGTAATTCGGGACAGCCCCAGCATTTT. Its translation is CASTPEGNSGQPQHF.

The CDR3 is CASSFSPGLAGGETQYF. Here the CDR3 DNA reads TGTGCCAGCAGCTTCAGCCCCGGACTAGCGGGAGGGGAGACCCAGTACTTC. The chain employs TRBV7-2 and TRBJ2-5; 15 bases align to TRBD2. This CDR3 has 17 amino acids. Germline V gives CDR1 SGHTA, CDR2 FQGNSA. J was trimmed by 5 bases and V by 3 bases; bases with no gene match: 7.

The chain couples TRBV28 to TRBJ1-5, with 10 positions matching TRBD1. Germline V gene lookup returns CDR1 MDHEN and CDR2 SYDVKM. Trimming cost V 5 bases and J 6 bases; bases outside gene matches: 7. The CDR3 sequence is 15 residues long. The CDR3 region is CASSLGQGGSQPQHF. In nucleotides, the CDR3 is TGTGCCAGCAGTCTCGGACAGGGGGGTAGTCAGCCCCAGCATTTT.

The chain is built from TRBV5-1 and TRBJ2-5; a possible D gene is TRBD1 (6 bases). The CDR3 loop spans 14 amino acids. Between the trimmed V and J ends, which lost 2 bases and 1 base, there was a span of 9 bases. The germline gives CDR1 SGHRS, CDR2 YFSETQ. The CDR3, as DNA: TGCGCCAGCAGCTTCGGACAGACCCAAGAGACCCAGTACTTC. Protein product: CASSFGQTQETQYF.

The chain couples TRBV5-1 to TRBJ2-1, with 7 bases that match TRBD2. Germline V gene sequence: CDR1 SGHRS, CDR2 YFSETQ. V lost 0 bases to trimming and J lost 13 bases; unmatched junction nucleotides: 13. The CDR3 runs 15 residues. CDR3: CASSLGVQVGGEQFF. The CDR3 bases are TGCGCCAGCAGCTTGGGTGTACAGGTTGGGGGGGAACAGTTCTTC.

The rearrangement joins TRBV12-5 to TRBJ2-5, with TRBD2 matching over 7 bases. CDR1 and CDR2 (germline): LGHNT, FRNRAP. Losses at the gene ends were 7 bases for V and 2 bases for J; bases not matched to a gene: 16. This CDR3 is 17 amino acids long. CDR3 sequence: CASALGGVPSSQETQYF. DNA for the CDR3: TGTGCTAGTGCCCTGGGGGGGGTCCCATCTTCTCAAGAGACCCAGTACTTC.